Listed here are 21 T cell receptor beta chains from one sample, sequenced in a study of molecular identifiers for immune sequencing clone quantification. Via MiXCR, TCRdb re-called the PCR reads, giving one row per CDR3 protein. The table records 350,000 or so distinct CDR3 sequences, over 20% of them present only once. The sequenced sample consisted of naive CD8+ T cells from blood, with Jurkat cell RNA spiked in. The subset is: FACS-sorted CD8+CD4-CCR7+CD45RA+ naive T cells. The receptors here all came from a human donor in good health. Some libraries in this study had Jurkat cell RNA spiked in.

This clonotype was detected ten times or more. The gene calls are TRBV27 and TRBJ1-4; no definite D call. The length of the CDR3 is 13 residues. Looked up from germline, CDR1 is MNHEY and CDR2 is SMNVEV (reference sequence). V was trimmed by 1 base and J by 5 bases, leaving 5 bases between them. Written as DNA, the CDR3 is TGTGCCAGCAGTTTATACCCAAATGAAAAACTGTTTTTT. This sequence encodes CASSLYPNEKLFF.

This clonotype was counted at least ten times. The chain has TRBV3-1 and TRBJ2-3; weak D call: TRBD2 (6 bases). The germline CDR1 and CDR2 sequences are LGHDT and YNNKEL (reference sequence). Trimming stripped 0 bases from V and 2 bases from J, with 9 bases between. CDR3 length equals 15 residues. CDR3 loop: CASSQDRGNTDTQYF. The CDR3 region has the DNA TGTGCCAGCAGCCAAGACCGGGGGAACACAGATACGCAGTATTTT.

CDR3 nucleotide sequence: TGCGCCAGCAGCCAAGGAGCGGGAAGGTATGCAGATACGCAGTATTTT. This translates into CASSQGAGRYADTQYF. The rearrangement joins TRBV4-1 to TRBJ2-3, with 7 bases matching TRBD2. The V segment lost 1 base and the J segment 4 bases; nucleotides outside the gene matches: 8. The CDR3 spans 16 residues. Germline loops: CDR1 MGHRA, CDR2 YSYEKL.

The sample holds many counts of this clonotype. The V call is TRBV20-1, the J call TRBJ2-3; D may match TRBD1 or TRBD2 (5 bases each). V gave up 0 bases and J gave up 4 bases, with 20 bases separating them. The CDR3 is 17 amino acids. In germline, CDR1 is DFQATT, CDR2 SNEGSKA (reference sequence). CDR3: CSARDPSGLVYPDTQYF. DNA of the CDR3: TGCAGTGCTAGAGATCCGTCGGGGCTAGTGTACCCAGATACGCAGTATTTT.

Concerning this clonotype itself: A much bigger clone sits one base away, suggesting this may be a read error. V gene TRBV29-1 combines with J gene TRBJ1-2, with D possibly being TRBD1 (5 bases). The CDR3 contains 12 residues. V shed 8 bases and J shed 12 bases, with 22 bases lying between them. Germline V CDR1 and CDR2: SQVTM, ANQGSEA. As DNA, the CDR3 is TGCAGCATCCAATCGGGACGGACCTTTAACACCTTC. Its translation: CSIQSGRTFNTF.

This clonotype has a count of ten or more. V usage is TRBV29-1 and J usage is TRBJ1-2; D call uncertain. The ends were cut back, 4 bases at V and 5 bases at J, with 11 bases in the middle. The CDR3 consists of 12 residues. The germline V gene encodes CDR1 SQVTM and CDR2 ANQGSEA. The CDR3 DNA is TGCAGCGTTGTGTTTGAGCCTTATGGCTACACCTTC. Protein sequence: CSVVFEPYGYTF.

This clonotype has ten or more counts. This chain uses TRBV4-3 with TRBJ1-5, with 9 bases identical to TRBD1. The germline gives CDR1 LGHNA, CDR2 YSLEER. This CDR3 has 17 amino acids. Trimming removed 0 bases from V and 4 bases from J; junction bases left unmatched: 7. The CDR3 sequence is CASSQDRTGALNQPQHF. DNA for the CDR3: TGCGCCAGCAGCCAAGATAGGACAGGGGCTCTAAATCAGCCCCAGCATTTT.

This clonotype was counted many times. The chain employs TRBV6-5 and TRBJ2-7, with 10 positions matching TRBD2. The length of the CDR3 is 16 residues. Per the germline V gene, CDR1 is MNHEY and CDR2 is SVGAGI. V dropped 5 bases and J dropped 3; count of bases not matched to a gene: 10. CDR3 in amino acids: CASSPYSASGSYEQYF. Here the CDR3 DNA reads TGTGCCAGCAGTCCATACTCGGCTAGCGGGAGCTACGAGCAGTACTTC.

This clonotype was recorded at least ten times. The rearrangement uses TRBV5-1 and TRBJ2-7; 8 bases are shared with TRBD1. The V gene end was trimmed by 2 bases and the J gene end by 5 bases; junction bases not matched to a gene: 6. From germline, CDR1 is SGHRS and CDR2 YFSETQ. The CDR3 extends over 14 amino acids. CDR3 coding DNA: TGCGCCAGCAGCTTTGGACAGGGTATCGACGAGCAGTACTTC. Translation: CASSFGQGIDEQYF. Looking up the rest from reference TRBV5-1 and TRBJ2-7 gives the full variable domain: KAGVTQTPRYLIKTRGQQVTLSCSPISGHRSVSWYQQTPGQGLQFLFEYFSETQRNKGNFPGRFSGRQFSNSRSEMNVSTLELGDSALYLCASSFGQGIDEQYFGPGTRLTVT.

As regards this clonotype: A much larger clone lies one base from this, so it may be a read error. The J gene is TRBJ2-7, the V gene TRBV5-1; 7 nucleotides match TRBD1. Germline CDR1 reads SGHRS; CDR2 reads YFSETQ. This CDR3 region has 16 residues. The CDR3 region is CASSSAYGTAAYGQYF. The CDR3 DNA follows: TGCGCCAGCAGCTCGGCATACGGGACAGCAGCCTACGGGCAGTACTTC.

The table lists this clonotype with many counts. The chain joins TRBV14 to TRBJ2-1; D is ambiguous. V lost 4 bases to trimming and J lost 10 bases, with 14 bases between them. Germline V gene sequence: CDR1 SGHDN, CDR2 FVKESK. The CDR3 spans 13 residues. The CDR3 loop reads CASSPVPWFEQFF. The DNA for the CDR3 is TGTGCCAGCAGCCCAGTCCCCTGGTTCGAGCAGTTCTTC.

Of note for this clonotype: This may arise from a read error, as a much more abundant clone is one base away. Here the CDR3 reads CASSLLGQEALF. The CDR3 DNA reads TGTGCCAGCAGCTTATTGGGACAGGAAGCTCTCTTT. This sequence joins TRBV7-6 and TRBJ1-1; 8 bases match TRBD1. The CDR3 extends over 12 amino acids. The germline CDR1 and CDR2 sequences are SGHVS and FNYEAQ.

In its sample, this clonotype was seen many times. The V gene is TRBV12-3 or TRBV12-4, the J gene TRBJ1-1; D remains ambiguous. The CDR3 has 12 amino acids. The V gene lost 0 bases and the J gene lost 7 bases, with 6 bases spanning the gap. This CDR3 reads CASSLAVVEAFF. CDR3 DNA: TGTGCCAGCAGTTTAGCGGTAGTTGAAGCTTTCTTT.

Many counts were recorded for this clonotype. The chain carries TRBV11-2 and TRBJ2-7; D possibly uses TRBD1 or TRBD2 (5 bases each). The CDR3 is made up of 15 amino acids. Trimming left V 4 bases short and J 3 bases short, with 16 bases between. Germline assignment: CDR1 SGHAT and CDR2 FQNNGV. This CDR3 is CASSSGRGMGYEQYF. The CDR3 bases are TGTGCCAGCAGCTCCGGTCGGGGCATGGGCTACGAGCAGTACTTC.

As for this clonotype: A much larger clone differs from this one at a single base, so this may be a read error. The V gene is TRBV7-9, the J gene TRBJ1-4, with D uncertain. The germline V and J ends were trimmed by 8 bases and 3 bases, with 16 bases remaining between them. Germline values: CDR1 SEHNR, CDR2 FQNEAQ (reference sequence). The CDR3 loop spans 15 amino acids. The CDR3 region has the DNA TGTGCCAGCGGCCCAGAGGGCATGGCTAATGAAAAACTGTTTTTT. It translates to CASGPEGMANEKLFF. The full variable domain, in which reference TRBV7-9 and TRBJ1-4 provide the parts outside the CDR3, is DTGVSQNPRHKITKRGQNVTFRCDPISEHNRLYWYRQTLGQGPEFLTYFQNEAQLEKSRLLSDRFSAERPKGSFSTLEIQRTEQGDSAMYLCASGPEGMANEKLFFGSGTQLSVL.

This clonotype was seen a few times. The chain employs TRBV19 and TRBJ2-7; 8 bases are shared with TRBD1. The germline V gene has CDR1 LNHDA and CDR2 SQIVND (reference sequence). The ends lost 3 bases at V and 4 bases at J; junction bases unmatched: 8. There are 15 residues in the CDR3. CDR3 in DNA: TGTGCCAGTAGTATTGCTACCAGGGGGCGGTACGAGCAGTACTTC. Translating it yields CASSIATRGRYEQYF. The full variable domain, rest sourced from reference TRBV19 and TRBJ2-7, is DGGITQSPKYLFRKEGQNVTLSCEQNLNHDAMYWYRQDPGQGLRLIYYSQIVNDFQKGDIAEGYSVSREKKESFPLTVTSAQKNPTAFYLCASSIATRGRYEQYFGPGTRLTVT.

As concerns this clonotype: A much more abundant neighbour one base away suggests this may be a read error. CDR3 sequence reads: CASGQGSSGTEAFF. The CDR3 nucleotides read TGCGCCAGCGGCCAAGGGTCTTCAGGCACTGAAGCTTTCTTT. This sequence joins TRBV4-3 and TRBJ1-1; D is unresolved. Germline CDR1 and CDR2: LGHNA and YSLEER. The CDR3 is made up of 14 amino acids.

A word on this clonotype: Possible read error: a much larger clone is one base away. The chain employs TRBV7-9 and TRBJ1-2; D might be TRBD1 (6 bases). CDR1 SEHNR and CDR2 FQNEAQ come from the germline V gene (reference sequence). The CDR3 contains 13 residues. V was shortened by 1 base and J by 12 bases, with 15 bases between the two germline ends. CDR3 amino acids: CASSLGQAIGHTF. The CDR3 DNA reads TGTGCCAGCAGCTTAGGACAGGCAATAGGCCACACCTTC.

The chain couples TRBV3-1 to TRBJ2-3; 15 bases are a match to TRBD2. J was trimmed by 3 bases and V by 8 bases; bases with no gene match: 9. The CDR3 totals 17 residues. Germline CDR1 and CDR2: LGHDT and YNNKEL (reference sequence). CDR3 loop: CASQLGLAGGGTDTQYF. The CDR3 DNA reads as TGTGCCAGCCAGTTGGGACTAGCGGGAGGAGGAACAGATACGCAGTATTTT.

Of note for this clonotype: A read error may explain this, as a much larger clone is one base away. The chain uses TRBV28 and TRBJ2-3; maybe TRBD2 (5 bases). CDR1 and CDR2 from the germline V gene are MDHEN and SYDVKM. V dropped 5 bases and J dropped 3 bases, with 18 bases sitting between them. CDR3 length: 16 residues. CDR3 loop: CASSPRTAEGTDTQYF. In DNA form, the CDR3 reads TGTGCCAGCAGTCCCCGGACCGCCGAGGGAACAGATACGCAGTATTTT.

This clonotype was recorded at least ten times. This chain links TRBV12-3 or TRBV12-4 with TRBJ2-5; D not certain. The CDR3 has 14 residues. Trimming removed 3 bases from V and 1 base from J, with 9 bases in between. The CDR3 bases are TGTGCCAGCAGTTTGTTCATGGGCCAAGAGACCCAGTACTTC. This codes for CASSLFMGQETQYF.